One sample yielded the 3 T cell receptor beta chains listed below, sequenced in a study of cytomegalovirus exposure and HLA in healthy donors. PCR involved 60 Vbeta and 13 Jbeta primers. Measured with immunoSEQ multiplex PCR; TCRdb has only the in-frame clones, and not every one. The sample shows more than 110,000 clones, approximately 80% of them seen only once. Sequencing was carried out using PBMCs. These TCRs come from a man aged 50 to 60 in good health and CMV-seronegative.

The rearrangement links TRBV14 to TRBJ2-1; unclear D gene. The V gene lost 4 bases and the J gene lost 6 bases, with 4 bases spanning the gap. The CDR3 is 11 residues long. Germline V lookup: CDR1 SGHDN, CDR2 FVKESK. The chain's CDR3 is CASSLINEQFF. In DNA form, the CDR3 reads TGTGCCAGCAGCCTAATCAATGAGCAGTTCTTC.

The chain carries TRBV27 and TRBJ1-2, with 8 bases lining up with TRBD1. CDR1 and CDR2 from the germline V gene are MNHEY and SMNVEV (reference sequence). With V trimmed by 5 bases and J by 4 bases, 3 bases remained unmatched. This CDR3 region has 13 residues. For the CDR3, the DNA is TGTGCCAGCAGTGACAGGGGAATCTATGGCTACACCTTC. This encodes CASSDRGIYGYTF.

This clone was observed a handful of times. The chain joins TRBV19 to TRBJ2-2; the match to TRBD2 covers 15 bases. J gave up 2 bases and V 6 bases, and 4 bases lay outside the gene matches. This CDR3 has 17 amino acids. Germline lookup yields CDR1 LNHDA and CDR2 SQIVND (reference sequence). The CDR3 is CASSRTSGGANTGELFF. The CDR3 region has the DNA TGTGCCAGTAGCCGGACTAGCGGGGGGGCCAACACCGGGGAGCTGTTTTTT.